This T cell receptor (beta chain) was obtained from a study of T-cell memory formation after mild COVID-19. Study outcomes and limitations: Clones contracting across day 15 to 85 had a balanced CD4/CD8 profile; later expanding clones leaned CD4+. Pre-infection memory harbored some responding clones, suggesting cross-reactive memory joined.

A remark on this clonotype: Its antigen remains unknown.

TCRdb analysed the 5' RACE reads with MiXCR anew, one entry per CDR3 protein. The data contain roughly 370,000 distinct CDR3 sequences, about 17% of them singletons. Trimming pared 1 base from V and 0 bases from J, leaving 9 bases between. In germline, CDR1 is MNHEY, CDR2 SMNVEV (reference sequence). The CDR3 length is 16 residues. This chain links TRBV27 with TRBJ2-2, with D hard to call. The specimen sequenced was PBMCs or a T cell subset sorted from them (not recorded which). The TCR originated in a man between 18 and 29 years old who had mild COVID-19 (a few samples of this study predate the infection). Cell type and time point are not known. The CDR3 spells CASSLLIGSNTGELFF. The CDR3, as DNA: TGTGCCAGCAGTTTATTGATAGGGTCGAACACCGGGGAGCTGTTTTTT.